This T cell receptor beta chain was sequenced for a study of OX40 agonist ivuxolimab in advanced cancers. Regarding the study as a whole: With doses of 0.1 to 3.0 mg/kg, CD4+ and CD8+ blood T cells had undergone clonal expansion by week 6.

The CDR3 loop spans 14 amino acids. CDR1 is MDHEN, CDR2 SYDVKM, per germline. J was trimmed by 7 bases and V by 6 bases; bases with no gene match: 11. The cohort excluded patients with autoimmune disease history or systemic immunosuppression. As regards this clone: Antigen: not known.

Clones were sequenced by immunoSEQ multiplex PCR, and TCRdb holds only the in-frame ones, with some missing. The data hold under 40,000 clones, with about 83% observed a single time. The genes are TRBV28 and TRBJ1-2; the match to TRBD1 covers 7 bases. The sequenced sample was CD4+ or CD8+ T cells sorted from blood, obtained in a trial of the OX40 agonist ivuxolimab. The clonotype comes from an adult with an advanced solid tumor such as melanoma, head and neck, liver or kidney cancer. The CDR3 here is CASSTLTGVVGYTF. The CDR3 DNA reads as TGTGCCAGCAGCACACTCACAGGGGTGGTTGGCTACACCTTC.